The 4 T cell receptor beta chains given below trace back to one sample, sequenced in a study of siplizumab effects on memory and regulatory T cells. Using immunoSEQ multiplex PCR, the repertoire was profiled, and TCRdb retains in-frame clones only, with some absent. The data hold around 120,000 clones, with roughly 94% observed a single time. Sequencing was carried out using non-Treg CD4+ T cells sorted from blood. The source of these receptors is a human donor in good health.

Here the CDR3 reads CASSPPSTSNTGELFF. The CDR3 DNA reads TGTGCCAGCTCACCACCGTCAACATCGAACACCGGGGAGCTGTTTTTT. The chain is built from TRBV18 and TRBJ2-2; no definite D call. The CDR3 runs 16 residues. Germline CDR1 and CDR2: KGHSH and LQKENI. V was cut by 0 bases and J by 0 bases, with 8 bases left in between.

As for this clone: Compared with germline, one end of the junction differs, possibly owing to a read error. The rearrangement uses TRBV29-1 and TRBJ1-3; D is perhaps TRBD1 (6 bases). CDR3 length: 9 residues. Germline V gives CDR1 SQVTM, CDR2 ANQGSEA. CDR3 loop: CSVDPGQDF. CDR3 bases: TGCAGCGTTGATCCGGGACAAGATTTT.

The chain uses TRBV5-1 and TRBJ2-2; D is unresolved. Germline assignment: CDR1 SGHRS and CDR2 YFSETQ. V shed 0 bases and J shed 2 bases, with 8 bases lying between them. This CDR3 has 15 residues. CDR3 amino acids: CASSLGISNTGELFF. CDR3 nucleotides: TGCGCCAGCAGCTTGGGTATATCTAACACCGGGGAGCTGTTTTTT.

This clone came up once. The chain carries TRBV2 and TRBJ2-5, with TRBD1 matching 9 bases. V was pared by 6 bases and J by 5 bases, with 10 bases of the junction left unmatched. From germline, CDR1 is SNHLY and CDR2 FYNNEI. The CDR3 sequence is 15 residues long. CDR3 DNA sequence: TGTGCCAGCAGCCAACAGGGGGCTAGGGTCGAGACCCAGTACTTC. This translates into CASSQQGARVETQYF.